This T cell receptor (beta chain) was sequenced in a study of blood T cells in healthy people across ages. About the research overall: Roughly one uniquely barcoded beta molecule per two T cells was captured. Findings of the study overall: Fewer expanded clones and more diversity marked long-lived versus aged donors.

Then a second PCR, running about 6 to 12 cycles, was carried out with a sample-barcoded 5' primer and a J-beta primer mix. A template-switch adaptor with 12 random nucleotides tagged each cDNA molecule. TCRdb recomputed calls from the 5' RACE reads with MiXCR, one row per CDR3 protein. The sample includes 1,800,000 or so distinct CDR3 sequences, 39% of them seen just once. Trimming took 4 bases from V and 5 from J; bases not matched to a gene: 10. The CDR3 length is 16 residues. Germline lookup yields CDR1 SGHAT and CDR2 FQNNGV. Remarks on this clonotype: Its specificity is not known.

The receptor comes from a human donor in good health. J is TRBJ2-3 and V is TRBV11-2; TRBD1 aligns across 9 bases. The sequenced sample was blood. DNA for the CDR3: TGTGCCAGCAGCTCCGACAGGGGGGCAGGGAGAGATACGCAGTATTTT. This sequence encodes CASSSDRGAGRDTQYF.